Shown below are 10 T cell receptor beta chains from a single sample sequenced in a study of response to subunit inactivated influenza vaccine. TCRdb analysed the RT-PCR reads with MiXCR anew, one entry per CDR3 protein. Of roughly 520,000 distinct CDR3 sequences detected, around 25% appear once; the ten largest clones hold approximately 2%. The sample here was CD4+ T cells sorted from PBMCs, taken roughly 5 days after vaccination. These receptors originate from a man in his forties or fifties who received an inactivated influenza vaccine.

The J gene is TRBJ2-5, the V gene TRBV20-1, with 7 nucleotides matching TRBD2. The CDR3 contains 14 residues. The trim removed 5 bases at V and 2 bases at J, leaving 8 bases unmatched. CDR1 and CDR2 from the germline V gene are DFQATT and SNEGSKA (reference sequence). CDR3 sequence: CSAGRAGTQETQYF. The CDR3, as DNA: TGCAGTGCTGGACGAGCGGGAACACAAGAGACCCAGTACTTC.

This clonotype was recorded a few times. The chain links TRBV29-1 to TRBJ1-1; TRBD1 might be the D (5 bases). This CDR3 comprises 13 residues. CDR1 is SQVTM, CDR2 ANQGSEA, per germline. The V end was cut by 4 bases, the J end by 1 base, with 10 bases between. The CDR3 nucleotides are TGCAGCGTTGTGAGACAGTCGAACACTGAAGCTTTCTTT. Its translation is CSVVRQSNTEAFF.

The CDR3 sequence: CASSYGVRQKTGELFF. As DNA, the CDR3 is TGTGCCAGCAGTTACGGGGTGAGGCAGAAAACCGGGGAGCTGTTTTTT. The J gene is TRBJ2-2, the V gene TRBV6-5; D gene unclear. Germline V gene lookup returns CDR1 MNHEY and CDR2 SVGAGI. CDR3 length equals 16 residues. The V end lost 2 bases, the J end lost 5 bases, and 15 bases lay between the germline ends.

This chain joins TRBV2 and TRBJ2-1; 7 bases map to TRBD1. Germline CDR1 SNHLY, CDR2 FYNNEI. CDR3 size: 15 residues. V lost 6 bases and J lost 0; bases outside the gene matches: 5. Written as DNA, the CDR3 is TGTGCCAGCAGGGTGGGGACAGCCTCCTACAATGAGCAGTTCTTC. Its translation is CASRVGTASYNEQFF.

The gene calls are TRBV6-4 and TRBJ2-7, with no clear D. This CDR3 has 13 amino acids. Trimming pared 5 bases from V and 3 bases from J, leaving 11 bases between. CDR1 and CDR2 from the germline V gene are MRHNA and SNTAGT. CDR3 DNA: TGTGCCAGCAGTCTGGAGTTGGGCTACGAGCAGTACTTC. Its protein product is CASSLELGYEQYF.

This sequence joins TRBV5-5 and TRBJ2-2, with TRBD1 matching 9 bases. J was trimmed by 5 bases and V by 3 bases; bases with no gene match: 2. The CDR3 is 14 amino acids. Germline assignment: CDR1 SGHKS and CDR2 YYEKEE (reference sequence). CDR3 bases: TGTGCCAGCAGCTGGGACAGGGAAACCGGGGAGCTGTTTTTT. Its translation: CASSWDRETGELFF.

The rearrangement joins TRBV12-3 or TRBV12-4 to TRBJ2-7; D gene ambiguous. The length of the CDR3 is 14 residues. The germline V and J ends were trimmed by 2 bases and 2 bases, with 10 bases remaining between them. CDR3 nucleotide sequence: TGTGCCAGCAGTTTACAGGCTCCCACCTACGAGCAGTACTTC. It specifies CASSLQAPTYEQYF.

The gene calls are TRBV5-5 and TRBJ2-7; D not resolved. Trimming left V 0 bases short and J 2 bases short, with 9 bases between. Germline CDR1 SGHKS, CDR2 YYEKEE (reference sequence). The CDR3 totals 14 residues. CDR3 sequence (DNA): TGTGCCAGCAGCTTGGTCGTGGGAACCTACGAGCAGTACTTC. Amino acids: CASSLVVGTYEQYF.

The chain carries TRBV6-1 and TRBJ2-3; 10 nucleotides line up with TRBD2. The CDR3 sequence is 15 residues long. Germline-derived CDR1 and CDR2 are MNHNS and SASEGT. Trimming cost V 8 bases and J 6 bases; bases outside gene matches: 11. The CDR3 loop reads CASGASGGAWDTQYF. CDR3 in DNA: TGTGCCAGCGGTGCGAGCGGGGGGGCCTGGGATACGCAGTATTTT.

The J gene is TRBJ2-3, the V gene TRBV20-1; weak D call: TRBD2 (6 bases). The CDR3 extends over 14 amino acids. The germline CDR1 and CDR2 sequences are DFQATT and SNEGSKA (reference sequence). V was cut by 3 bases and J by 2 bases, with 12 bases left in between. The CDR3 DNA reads TGCAGTGCTAGGGGGAGGACCTCCACAGATACGCAGTATTTT. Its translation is CSARGRTSTDTQYF.